The entry that follows covers one T cell receptor beta chain sequence. Its target is unknown. The sample comes from a study of T cell responses to AZD1222 COVID-19 vaccine. Study summary: Second-dose timings of about 4 or about 12 weeks were pooled. Study findings and constraints: Unmutated variant regions are reportedly the target of nearly half of TCRs that are spike-specific. Scientists sampled the repertoires only once the peak T cell response had passed. Donors were mostly white British, more females; clonal diversity possibly underestimated.

V was trimmed by 1 base and J by 4 bases, leaving 7 bases between them. This CDR3 is built from 13 residues. CDR1 is MGHRA, CDR2 YSYEKL, per germline. Sequenced by immunoSEQ multiplex PCR; TCRdb stores in-frame clones only, minus some. The table has around 84,000 clones, 88% seen once. The receptor was derived from an adult in good health. The chain has TRBV4-1 and TRBJ1-2; D not resolved. This material consisted of peripheral blood, taken on day 0 of AZD1222 vaccination. The CDR3 sequence is CASSQVGSYGYTF. The CDR3 coding sequence is TGCGCCAGCAGCCAAGTTGGGTCCTATGGCTACACCTTC.